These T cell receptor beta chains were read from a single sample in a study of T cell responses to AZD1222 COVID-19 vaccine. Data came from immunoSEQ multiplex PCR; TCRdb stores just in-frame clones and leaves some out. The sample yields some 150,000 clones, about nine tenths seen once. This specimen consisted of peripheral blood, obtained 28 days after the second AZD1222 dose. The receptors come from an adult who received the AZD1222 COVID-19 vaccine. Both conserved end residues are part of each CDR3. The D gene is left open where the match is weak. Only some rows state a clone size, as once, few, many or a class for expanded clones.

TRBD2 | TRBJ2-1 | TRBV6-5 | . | CASSLGLAGAEQFF | TGTGCCAGCAGCTTGGGACTAGCGGGAGCGGAACAGTTCTTC
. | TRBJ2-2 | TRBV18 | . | CASSPRAANTGELFF | TGTGCCAGCTCCCCCCGGGCCGCGAACACCGGGGAGCTGTTTTTT
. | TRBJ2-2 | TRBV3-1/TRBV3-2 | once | CASSQDTVQGGTGELFF | TGTGCCAGCAGCCAAGATACGGTACAGGGAGGCACCGGGGAGCTGTTTTTT
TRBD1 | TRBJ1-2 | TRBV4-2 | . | CASSPEGQGGYGYTF | TGTGCCAGCAGCCCCGAGGGACAGGGCGGCTATGGCTACACCTTC
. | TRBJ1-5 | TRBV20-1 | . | CSASLDNSNQPQHF | TGCAGTGCTAGTCTGGATAATAGCAATCAGCCCCAGCATTTT
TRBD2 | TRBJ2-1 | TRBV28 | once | CASLKRAGGHHEQFF | TGTGCCAGCCTAAAAAGGGCGGGAGGGCACCATGAGCAGTTCTTC
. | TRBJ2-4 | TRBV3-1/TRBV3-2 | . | CASSLRVGQNIQYF | TGTGCCAGCAGCCTCCGAGTGGGGCAGAACATTCAGTACTTC
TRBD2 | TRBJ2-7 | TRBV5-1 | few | CASSRAGGNYEQYF | TGCGCCAGCAGTCGAGCGGGAGGTAACTACGAGCAGTACTTC
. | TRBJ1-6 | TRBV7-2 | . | CASSSTARMTSPLHF | TGTGCCAGCAGCTCGACAGCCCGTATGACTTCACCCCTCCACTTT
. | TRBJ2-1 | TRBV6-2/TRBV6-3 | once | CASSPPGTFNEQFF | TGTGCCAGCAGCCCCCCCGGGACTTTCAATGAGCAGTTCTTC
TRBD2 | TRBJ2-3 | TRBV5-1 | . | CASSSSGVRAGVADTQYF | TGCGCCAGCAGCTCGAGCGGGGTCAGAGCGGGAGTTGCAGATACGCAGTATTTT
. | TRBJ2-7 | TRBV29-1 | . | CSVSYGGYEQYF | TGCAGCGTAAGCTACGGAGGGTACGAGCAGTACTTC
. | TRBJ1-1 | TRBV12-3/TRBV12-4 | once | CASSLGQNTEAFF | TGTGCCAGCAGTTTGGGGCAGAACACTGAAGCTTTCTTT
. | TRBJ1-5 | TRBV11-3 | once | CASSFCGNQPQHF | TGTGCCAGCAGCTTTTGCGGCAATCAGCCCCAGCATTTT
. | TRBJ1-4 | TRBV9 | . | CASSSFGDTNEKLFF | TGTGCCAGCAGTTCCTTCGGAGACACGAATGAAAAACTGTTTTTT
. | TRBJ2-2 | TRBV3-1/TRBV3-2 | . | CASSQDGRIWELFF | TGTGCCAGCAGCCAAGATGGGCGCATTTGGGAGCTGTTTTTT
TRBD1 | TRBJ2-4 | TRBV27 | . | CASSLGQGENIQYF | TGTGCCAGCAGTTTGGGACAGGGGGAAAACATTCAGTACTTC
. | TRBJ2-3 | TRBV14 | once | CASSRDSYTDTQYF | TGTGCCAGCAGCCGGGACTCTTACACAGATACGCAGTATTTT
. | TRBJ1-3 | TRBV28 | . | CASSPTGPSGNTIYF | TGTGCCAGCAGTCCGACAGGACCCTCTGGAAACACCATATATTTT
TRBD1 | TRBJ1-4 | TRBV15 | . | CATSRATGLNEKLFF | TGTGCCACCAGCAGGGCGACAGGGTTGAATGAAAAACTGTTTTTT
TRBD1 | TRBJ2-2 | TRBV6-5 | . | CASSRTGQTGELFF | TGTGCCAGCAGCAGGACAGGTCAAACCGGGGAGCTGTTTTTT
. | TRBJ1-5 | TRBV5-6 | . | CASEFIVQHF | TGTGCCAGCGAATTTATAGTCCAGCATTTT
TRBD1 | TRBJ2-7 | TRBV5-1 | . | CASSLQGTGGGEQYF | TGCGCCAGCAGCTTGCAGGGGACAGGGGGAGGCGAGCAGTACTTC
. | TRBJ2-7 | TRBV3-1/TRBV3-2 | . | CATRQGLGGSYEQYF | TGTGCCACGCGCCAGGGACTGGGGGGATCCTACGAGCAGTACTTC
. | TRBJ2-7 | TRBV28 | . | CASSSPLGGAYF | TGTGCCAGCAGTTCCCCTCTCGGCGGTGCGTACTTC
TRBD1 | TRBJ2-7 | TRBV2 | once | CASRGTGVYEQYF | TGTGCCAGCAGGGGGACAGGGGTCTACGAGCAGTACTTC